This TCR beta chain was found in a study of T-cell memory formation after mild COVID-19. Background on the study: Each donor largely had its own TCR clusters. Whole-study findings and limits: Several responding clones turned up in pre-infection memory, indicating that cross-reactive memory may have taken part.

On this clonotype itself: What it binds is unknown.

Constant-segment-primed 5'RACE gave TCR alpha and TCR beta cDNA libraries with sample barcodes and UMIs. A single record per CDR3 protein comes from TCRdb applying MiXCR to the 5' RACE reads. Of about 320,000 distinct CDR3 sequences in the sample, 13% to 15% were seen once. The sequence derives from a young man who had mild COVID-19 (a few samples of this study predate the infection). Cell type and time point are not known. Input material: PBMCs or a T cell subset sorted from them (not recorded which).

The CDR3 DNA reads as TGTGCCAGGACCACAGGGGCAGTAATAATCGAGCAGTACGTC. Translating gives CARTTGAVIIEQYV. V and J are TRBV12-3 or TRBV12-4 and TRBJ2-7; 7 nucleotides align to TRBD1. This CDR3 is 14 amino acids long. Trimming took 9 bases from V and 6 from J; bases not matched to a gene: 14.